The present T cell receptor (beta chain) was sequenced within a study of response to subunit inactivated influenza vaccine. Study results and limitations: It was suggested by the authors that few new T cells are recruited by each seasonal influenza vaccination.

Each CDR3 protein is one row after TCRdb ran MiXCR on the RT-PCR reads. The profile shows almost 250,000 distinct CDR3 sequences, less than 15% of them singletons. There are many counts of this clonotype. Antigen specificity is unknown. The CDR3 sequence is 15 residues long. V shed 5 bases and J 6 bases; nucleotides not matched to a gene: 10. The germline CDR1 and CDR2 sequences are SGHTA and FQGNSA. Specimen: non-naive T cells sorted from PBMCs, collected 14 days before vaccination. The chain is built from TRBV7-2 and TRBJ2-5; the match to TRBD2 covers 9 bases. The TCR sequence derives from a man aged 45-65 years who received an inactivated influenza vaccine. The DNA of the CDR3 is TGTGCCAGCAGCCCTCTCGCGGGGGGGCCGAAGACCCAGTACTTC. The encoded protein is CASSPLAGGPKTQYF.